In this sample, the clone carrying this TCR beta chain turned up a few times. Its antigen is not known. The V gene end was trimmed by 5 bases and the J gene end by 1 base; junction bases not matched to a gene: 4. This CDR3 region has 16 residues. Germline V lookup: CDR1 MGHDK, CDR2 SYGVNS. Donors were nominally healthy when sampled, though unrecorded immune exposures were likely. The data were obtained in a study of cytomegalovirus exposure and HLA in healthy donors. Study overall: From donors who were HLA-typed, an early data release held 80 million to 85 million unique TCRs.

PCR was performed using 60 Vbeta and 13 Jbeta primers. Profiling relied on immunoSEQ multiplex PCR, and the TCRdb table lists in-frame clones only, not all of them. The data show 170,000 or so clones, with 75% to 90% seen just once and 6% to 7.5% held by the top ten. Study-level points and caveats: The authors listed 150 to 200 TCR beta chains as cytomegalovirus-associated. Reports described diagnosis of cytomegalovirus status by the classifier as highly specific and sensitive.

This chain uses TRBV25-1 with TRBJ2-3; 12 positions match TRBD2. This TCR came from a man aged 25-45 years in good health and CMV-seropositive. Sequences were obtained from PBMCs. CDR3 region: CASSSRTSGGTDTQYF. The CDR3 nucleotides read TGTGCCAGCAGTAGCCGGACTAGCGGGGGCACAGATACGCAGTATTTT. The full variable domain, with the rest looked up from reference TRBV25-1 and TRBJ2-3, is EADIYQTPRYLVIGTGKKITLECSQTMGHDKMYWYQQDPGMELHLIHYSYGVNSTEKGDLSSESTVSRIRTEHFPLTLESARPSHTSQYLCASSSRTSGGTDTQYFGPGTRLTVL.